The next 12 T cell receptor beta chains were all read from a single sample in a study of blood T cell repertoires in COVID-19. The method was immunoSEQ multiplex PCR; TCRdb's version includes in-frame clones alone and lacks a portion of them. The sample consists of about 260,000 clones, over 75% of them appearing once. Sequenced input: peripheral blood. These receptor sequences come from a woman aged 50 to 65 with acute or convalescent COVID-19.

This clone was observed a single time. This chain joins TRBV24-1 and TRBJ1-5; D is possibly TRBD1 (5 bases). V was pared by 3 bases and J by 2 bases, with 10 bases between. Germline CDR1 and CDR2: KGHDR and SFDVKD. There are 15 residues in the CDR3. Here the CDR3 DNA reads TGTGCCACCAGTGATCCCCAGGGTGGCAATCAGCCCCAGCATTTT. Protein product: CATSDPQGGNQPQHF.

The genes are TRBV4-2 and TRBJ1-5, with a tentative D call TRBD1 (6 bases). The CDR3 runs 14 residues. Germline CDR1 reads LGHNA; CDR2 reads YNFKEQ. V lost 4 bases and J lost 8, with 15 bases in between. DNA of the CDR3: TGTGCCAGCAGCCGAGTACAGGGACACGAGCCCCAGCATTTT. Protein: CASSRVQGHEPQHF.

This clone has just a few counts. The gene calls are TRBV7-9 and TRBJ1-5, with D uncertain. The germline V gene has CDR1 SEHNR and CDR2 FQNEAQ (reference sequence). This CDR3 has 13 amino acids. Trimming took off 1 base at V and 6 bases at J, with 7 bases between the two ends. CDR3 bases: TGTGCCAGCAGCTTAGACCCAGGTCAGCCCCAGCATTTT. Translated: CASSLDPGQPQHF.

V and J are TRBV4-1 and TRBJ2-7; TRBD2 agrees at 8 bases. The CDR3 runs to 15 residues. The V and J ends lost 1 base and 0 bases, in that order; junction bases with no gene match: 2. Germline CDR1 MGHRA, CDR2 YSYEKL. CDR3 coding DNA: TGCGCCAGCAGCCAAGCCCGGGGGGGCTCCTACGAGCAGTACTTC. Protein product: CASSQARGGSYEQYF.

The V call is TRBV5-1, the J call TRBJ2-5; TRBD2 matches 10 bases. Per germline, CDR1 SGHRS and CDR2 YFSETQ. The CDR3 spans 15 residues. J lost 1 base, V lost 6 bases, and 6 bases had no gene match. The CDR3 DNA sequence: TGCGCCAGCAAACCGGGACTAGCGATCCAAGAGACCCAGTACTTC. It yields the protein CASKPGLAIQETQYF.

The CDR3 spells CASSYAGISGANVLTF. CDR3 DNA: TGTGCCAGCAGCTATGCAGGGATCTCTGGGGCCAACGTCCTGACTTTC. The chain is built from TRBV7-2 and TRBJ2-6; D perhaps matches TRBD1 (5 bases). The V end was cut by 4 bases, the J end by 0 bases, with 10 bases between. CDR1 and CDR2 (germline): SGHTA, FQGNSA. The CDR3 is 16 residues long.

CDR3 nucleotide sequence: TGTGCCTGGCAAAACTCGGGGGGAGAGCAGTACTTC. Translated: CAWQNSGGEQYF. The chain links TRBV30 to TRBJ2-7; 7 positions agree with TRBD2. V trimming: 5 bases; J trimming: 7 bases; junction bases outside the gene matches: 8. CDR3 size: 12 residues. The germline V gene has CDR1 GTSNPN and CDR2 SVGIG (reference sequence).

The V and J genes are TRBV12-3 or TRBV12-4 and TRBJ2-7, with D tentatively TRBD1 (6 bases). This CDR3 spans 13 amino acids. The V gene lost 2 bases and the J gene lost 4 bases, with 9 bases spanning the gap. The CDR3 sequence: CASSLLQGYEQYF. The CDR3 DNA follows: TGTGCCAGCAGTTTACTACAGGGTTACGAGCAGTACTTC.

The chain carries TRBV19 and TRBJ2-3; TRBD2 aligns across 7 bases. The germline CDR1 and CDR2 sequences are LNHDA and SQIVND (reference sequence). CDR3 length: 15 residues. Trimming cost V 5 bases and J 2 bases; bases outside gene matches: 7. This CDR3 reads CASSYERGLTDTQYF. In DNA form, the CDR3 reads TGTGCCAGTAGTTACGAGCGGGGACTCACAGATACGCAGTATTTT.

The chain couples TRBV28 to TRBJ2-5; 8 bases are shared with TRBD2. CDR1 is MDHEN, CDR2 SYDVKM, per germline. V trimming: 4 bases; J trimming: 5 bases; junction bases outside the gene matches: 12. CDR3 length: 16 residues. The CDR3 sequence: CASSSQAAGVGETQYF. The DNA of the CDR3 is TGTGCCAGCAGTTCCCAAGCAGCGGGAGTAGGTGAGACCCAGTACTTC.

The chain carries TRBV9 and TRBJ2-4; the match to TRBD2 covers 7 bases. The junction had 7 bases not matched to a gene; V was cut back by 3 bases and J by 7 bases. Germline-derived CDR1 and CDR2 are SGDLS and YYNGEE. The CDR3 loop spans 14 amino acids. CDR3 region: CASSAAGSANIQYF. CDR3 coding DNA: TGTGCCAGCAGCGCAGCGGGATCCGCGAACATTCAGTACTTC.

The chain is built from TRBV5-1 and TRBJ2-5, with 7 bases fitting TRBD1. CDR1 and CDR2 (germline): SGHRS, YFSETQ. V shed 3 bases, J shed 2 bases, and the junction held 7 bases outside the gene matches. The CDR3 consists of 15 residues. CDR3 region: CASSYFGQDQETQYF. CDR3 nucleotides: TGCGCCAGCAGCTATTTCGGACAGGATCAAGAGACCCAGTACTTC. The full variable domain, with the rest looked up from reference TRBV5-1 and TRBJ2-5, is KAGVTQTPRYLIKTRGQQVTLSCSPISGHRSVSWYQQTPGQGLQFLFEYFSETQRNKGNFPGRFSGRQFSNSRSEMNVSTLELGDSALYLCASSYFGQDQETQYFGPGTRLLVL.